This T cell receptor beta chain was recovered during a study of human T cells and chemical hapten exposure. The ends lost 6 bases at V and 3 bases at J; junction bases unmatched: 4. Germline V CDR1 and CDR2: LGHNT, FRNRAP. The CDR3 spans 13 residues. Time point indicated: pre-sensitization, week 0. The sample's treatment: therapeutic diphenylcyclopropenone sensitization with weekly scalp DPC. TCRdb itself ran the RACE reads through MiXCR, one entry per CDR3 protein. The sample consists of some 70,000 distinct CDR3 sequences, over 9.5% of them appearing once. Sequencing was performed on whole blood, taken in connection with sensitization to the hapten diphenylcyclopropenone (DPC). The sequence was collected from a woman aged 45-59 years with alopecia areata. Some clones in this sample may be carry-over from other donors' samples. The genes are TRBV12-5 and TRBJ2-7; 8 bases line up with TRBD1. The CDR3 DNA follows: TGTGCTAGTGGCCCGACAGGGGTCTACGAGCAGTACTTC. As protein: CASGPTGVYEQYF.